These T cell receptor beta chains were read from a single sample in a study of shared clonotypes between healthy human individuals. Clones were read by immunoSEQ multiplex PCR, and TCRdb kept only the in-frame ones, dropping some. The sample includes over a million clones, roughly 74% of them seen just once. Sequencing was performed on memory CD4+ T cells from PBMCs. The source of these receptors is a man aged 18 to 29 in good health. Some clones in this sample may be carry-over from other donors' samples. CDR3s include the opening cysteine and the closing phenylalanine or tryptophan. D genes are given only for firm matches. Size is omitted from some rows. Given values are once, few, many or a class for expanded clones.

v_gene: TRBV11-2; abundance: once; j_gene: TRBJ2-7; d_gene: TRBD1; CDR3nt: TGTGCCAGCAGCTCAGGGGGAGTCTACGAGCAGTACTTC; CDR3aa: CASSSGGVYEQYF
v_gene: TRBV18; abundance: few; j_gene: TRBJ2-1; d_gene: -; CDR3nt: TGTGCCAGCTCACCGGATATCAGGGATGAGCAGTTCTTC; CDR3aa: CASSPDIRDEQFF
v_gene: TRBV5-1; abundance: -; j_gene: TRBJ1-1; d_gene: -; CDR3nt: TGCGCCAGCAGCGCCCGACCCATGAACACTGAAGCTTTCTTT; CDR3aa: CASSARPMNTEAFF
v_gene: TRBV11-1; abundance: -; j_gene: TRBJ2-5; d_gene: TRBD2; CDR3nt: TGTGCCACTCGACTAGCGGGAGATTCAGAGACCCAGTACTTC; CDR3aa: CATRLAGDSETQYF
v_gene: TRBV15; abundance: -; j_gene: TRBJ2-2; d_gene: TRBD2; CDR3nt: TGTGCCACCAGCAGAGGGGGTAGCGGGAGGCCCGGGGAGCTGTTTTTT; CDR3aa: CATSRGGSGRPGELFF
v_gene: TRBV27; abundance: -; j_gene: TRBJ2-3; d_gene: -; CDR3nt: TGTGCCAGCAGGACCCTGGGAGTCGCGGGGACAGATACGCAGTATTTT; CDR3aa: CASRTLGVAGTDTQYF
v_gene: TRBV6-5; abundance: -; j_gene: TRBJ1-5; d_gene: TRBD1; CDR3nt: TGTGCCAGCAGTTACGCGGACAGGGGGCCCAATCAGCCCCAGCATTTT; CDR3aa: CASSYADRGPNQPQHF
v_gene: TRBV2; abundance: -; j_gene: TRBJ1-3; d_gene: -; CDR3nt: TGTGCCAGCAGCAGCGACAGCAGCCTCTCTGGAAACACCATATATTTT; CDR3aa: CASSSDSSLSGNTIYF
v_gene: TRBV30; abundance: -; j_gene: TRBJ2-2; d_gene: -; CDR3nt: TGTGCCTGGAGCGGGACTCCTAAGAACACCGGGGAGCTGTTTTTT; CDR3aa: CAWSGTPKNTGELFF
v_gene: TRBV6-5; abundance: -; j_gene: TRBJ1-2; d_gene: -; CDR3nt: TGTGCCAGCAGTCCCCCGGGCGGGGCTGTTGGCTACACCTTC; CDR3aa: CASSPPGGAVGYTF
v_gene: TRBV7-2; abundance: -; j_gene: TRBJ2-5; d_gene: -; CDR3nt: TGTGCCAGCAGCTTAGTAAGCCTCCTAGGAGAGACCCAGTACTTC; CDR3aa: CASSLVSLLGETQYF
v_gene: TRBV6-6; abundance: -; j_gene: TRBJ2-2; d_gene: TRBD1; CDR3nt: TGTGCCAGCAGTCATCGGACAGGACCGAACACCGGGGAGCTGTTTTTT; CDR3aa: CASSHRTGPNTGELFF
v_gene: TRBV30; abundance: -; j_gene: TRBJ2-3; d_gene: TRBD2; CDR3nt: TGTGCCTGGAGTGCCCTAGCGGGACCCACAGATACGCAGTATTTT; CDR3aa: CAWSALAGPTDTQYF
v_gene: TRBV28; abundance: -; j_gene: TRBJ1-4; d_gene: -; CDR3nt: TGTGCCAGCAACCCCCCGGGAGACAGTCTCAAGGAAAAACTGTTTTTT; CDR3aa: CASNPPGDSLKEKLFF
v_gene: TRBV7-2; abundance: -; j_gene: TRBJ1-4; d_gene: -; CDR3nt: TGTGCCAGCAGCGGCGAGGGGTTTGAAAAACTGTTTTTT; CDR3aa: CASSGEGFEKLFF
v_gene: TRBV27; abundance: -; j_gene: TRBJ2-7; d_gene: TRBD2; CDR3nt: TGTGCCAGTCGTAGGGGTAGCGGGAGTACCCACGAGCAGTACTTC; CDR3aa: CASRRGSGSTHEQYF
v_gene: TRBV21-1; abundance: -; j_gene: TRBJ2-1; d_gene: -; CDR3nt: TGTGCCAGCAGCAAATGTATAACTAGTAGGTCCTACAATGAGCAGTTCTTC; CDR3aa: CASSKCITSRSYNEQFF
v_gene: TRBV7-9; abundance: -; j_gene: TRBJ1-2; d_gene: -; CDR3nt: TGTGCCAGCAGCCTGGACAGAAACGCGATCTATGGCTACACCTTC; CDR3aa: CASSLDRNAIYGYTF
v_gene: TRBV9; abundance: -; j_gene: TRBJ1-2; d_gene: -; CDR3nt: TGTGCCAGCAGCGTAGCGGAGGGCTATGGCTACACCTTC; CDR3aa: CASSVAEGYGYTF
v_gene: TRBV7-2; abundance: -; j_gene: TRBJ2-6; d_gene: -; CDR3nt: TGTGCCAGCAGCTTAGGGTTGGTTGGTCCTCTTGGGGCCAACGTCCTGACTTTC; CDR3aa: CASSLGLVGPLGANVLTF
v_gene: TRBV5-6; abundance: -; j_gene: TRBJ1-2; d_gene: -; CDR3nt: TGTGCCAGCAGCTTACCAGAGGGCGAGGATTACACCTTC; CDR3aa: CASSLPEGEDYTF
v_gene: TRBV30; abundance: -; j_gene: TRBJ2-4; d_gene: -; CDR3nt: TGTGCCTGGATAAAGAGGACCCCTGGGGCCAAAAACATTCAGTACTTC; CDR3aa: CAWIKRTPGAKNIQYF
v_gene: TRBV28; abundance: -; j_gene: TRBJ1-2; d_gene: TRBD1; CDR3nt: TGTGCCAGCAGGGGGACAGGGGTCAACTATGGCTACACCTTC; CDR3aa: CASRGTGVNYGYTF
v_gene: TRBV10-3; abundance: few; j_gene: TRBJ1-1; d_gene: -; CDR3nt: TGTGCCACCAGGGTCGGAGGGACGGAGAACACTGAAGCTTTCTTT; CDR3aa: CATRVGGTENTEAFF
v_gene: TRBV20-1; abundance: -; j_gene: TRBJ1-2; d_gene: -; CDR3nt: TGCAGTGCTAGTCCAGTGGAAGGCTACACCTTC; CDR3aa: CSASPVEGYTF
v_gene: TRBV19; abundance: many; j_gene: TRBJ1-1; d_gene: TRBD1; CDR3nt: TGTGCCAGTAGTAATGGAGGGGGCTTCACTGAAGCTTTCTTT; CDR3aa: CASSNGGGFTEAFF
v_gene: TRBV6-5; abundance: once; j_gene: TRBJ2-1; d_gene: -; CDR3nt: TGTGCCAGCAGTTACTTCGGCGGCAATGAGCAGTTCTTC; CDR3aa: CASSYFGGNEQFF
v_gene: TRBV4-1; abundance: -; j_gene: TRBJ2-1; d_gene: -; CDR3nt: TGCGCCAGCAGCCAAGATAACGATGAGCAGTTCTTC; CDR3aa: CASSQDNDEQFF
v_gene: TRBV7-9; abundance: -; j_gene: TRBJ2-5; d_gene: -; CDR3nt: TGTGCCAGCAGCACACGACTAGGGGAGACCCAGTACTTC; CDR3aa: CASSTRLGETQYF
v_gene: TRBV10-1; abundance: -; j_gene: TRBJ2-2; d_gene: -; CDR3nt: TGCGCCAGCAGTCACCGGACAGTTAAGAACACCGGGGAGCTGTTTTTT; CDR3aa: CASSHRTVKNTGELFF
v_gene: TRBV7-9; abundance: -; j_gene: TRBJ1-1; d_gene: -; CDR3nt: TGTGCCAGCAGCTTAGTGTCGGGAGGGGAAGCTTTCTTT; CDR3aa: CASSLVSGGEAFF
v_gene: TRBV6-5; abundance: -; j_gene: TRBJ1-6; d_gene: -; CDR3nt: TGTGCCAGCAGTTACGGACAGTTGCGGTCACCCCTCCACTTT; CDR3aa: CASSYGQLRSPLHF
v_gene: TRBV7-3; abundance: -; j_gene: TRBJ1-2; d_gene: TRBD1; CDR3nt: TGTGCCAGCAGCCCGTCGACAGGGAACTATGGCTACACCTTC; CDR3aa: CASSPSTGNYGYTF
v_gene: TRBV5-1; abundance: few; j_gene: TRBJ2-1; d_gene: -; CDR3nt: TGCGCCAGCAGCCCGGGGAACAAGCGGGCCTACAATGAGCAGTTCTTC; CDR3aa: CASSPGNKRAYNEQFF
v_gene: TRBV11-2; abundance: -; j_gene: TRBJ2-1; d_gene: TRBD2; CDR3nt: TGTGCCAGCAGCTTAGGCTTGGTAGCGGGAGTAAGTGAGCAGTTCTTC; CDR3aa: CASSLGLVAGVSEQFF
v_gene: TRBV19; abundance: -; j_gene: TRBJ2-1; d_gene: -; CDR3nt: TGTGCCAGTACCAGTATATCGGGGAGTTCTACCAATGAGCAGTTCTTC; CDR3aa: CASTSISGSSTNEQFF
v_gene: TRBV2; abundance: -; j_gene: TRBJ1-2; d_gene: TRBD1; CDR3nt: TGTGCCAGCAGTACAGGGGGCGTAGGTGGCTACACCTTC; CDR3aa: CASSTGGVGGYTF
v_gene: TRBV10-3; abundance: -; j_gene: TRBJ1-3; d_gene: -; CDR3nt: TGTGCCATCAGTGAAAGACGGAACTCTGGAAACACCATATATTTT; CDR3aa: CAISERRNSGNTIYF
v_gene: TRBV18; abundance: -; j_gene: TRBJ2-6; d_gene: -; CDR3nt: TGTGCCAGCTCACCCAGCTCTGGGGCCAACGTCCTGACTTTC; CDR3aa: CASSPSSGANVLTF
v_gene: TRBV6-1; abundance: -; j_gene: TRBJ1-5; d_gene: -; CDR3nt: TGTGCCAGCAGTGAAAGGCAGGTTATTCAGCCCCAGCATTTT; CDR3aa: CASSERQVIQPQHF
v_gene: TRBV11-2; abundance: many; j_gene: TRBJ2-7; d_gene: -; CDR3nt: TGTGCCAGCAGCTTAGATCAATTGGACACCTACGAGCAGTACTTC; CDR3aa: CASSLDQLDTYEQYF
v_gene: TRBV28; abundance: -; j_gene: TRBJ1-2; d_gene: -; CDR3nt: TGTGCCAGTAGGTCACTACAGGGATTTAGGGGCTACACCTTC; CDR3aa: CASRSLQGFRGYTF
v_gene: TRBV5-1; abundance: -; j_gene: TRBJ2-5; d_gene: -; CDR3nt: TGCGCCAGCAGCTTGGGCCAGCCGACCTGGAAGACCCAGTACTTC; CDR3aa: CASSLGQPTWKTQYF
v_gene: TRBV18; abundance: once; j_gene: TRBJ2-5; d_gene: -; CDR3nt: TGTGCCAGCTCACCAGTGGAATCCCAAGAGACCCAGTACTTC; CDR3aa: CASSPVESQETQYF
v_gene: TRBV6-5; abundance: -; j_gene: TRBJ2-7; d_gene: -; CDR3nt: TGTGCCAGCAGTTCCCCACTCAGCAGTATCGAGCAGTACTTC; CDR3aa: CASSSPLSSIEQYF
v_gene: TRBV5-1; abundance: -; j_gene: TRBJ2-3; d_gene: TRBD1; CDR3nt: TGCGCCAGCCAGACAGGGGACAACACAGATACGCAGTATTTT; CDR3aa: CASQTGDNTDTQYF
v_gene: TRBV28; abundance: -; j_gene: TRBJ2-5; d_gene: -; CDR3nt: TGTGCCAGCAGTTTATCGGGCTCGCCAGAGACCCAGTACTTC; CDR3aa: CASSLSGSPETQYF
v_gene: TRBV5-1; abundance: -; j_gene: TRBJ2-7; d_gene: TRBD2; CDR3nt: TGCGCCAGCAGCTTACGCCCGACCGGGACTAGCGGACCCCTCTCCTACGAGCAGTACTTC; CDR3aa: CASSLRPTGTSGPLSYEQYF
v_gene: TRBV5-1; abundance: -; j_gene: TRBJ2-7; d_gene: -; CDR3nt: TGCGCCAGCAGCTTCGGCGGGGACGCCTACGAGCAGTACTTC; CDR3aa: CASSFGGDAYEQYF
v_gene: TRBV21-1; abundance: -; j_gene: TRBJ1-2; d_gene: -; CDR3nt: TGTGCCAGCAGCAGGGGACAGGGACGCTCCCTAACTTCGTATGGCTACACCTTC; CDR3aa: CASSRGQGRSLTSYGYTF
v_gene: TRBV2; abundance: -; j_gene: TRBJ2-5; d_gene: TRBD2; CDR3nt: TGTGCCAGCCGGGGGGGCCAGACCCAGTACTTC; CDR3aa: CASRGGQTQYF
v_gene: TRBV7-2; abundance: -; j_gene: TRBJ1-4; d_gene: TRBD1; CDR3nt: TGTGCCAGCAGCCCTTGGACAGGGGGGGAAAAACTGTTTTTT; CDR3aa: CASSPWTGGEKLFF
v_gene: TRBV4-1; abundance: once; j_gene: TRBJ2-7; d_gene: TRBD1; CDR3nt: TGCGCCAGCAGCCTGAGATGGACAGGCGGAGGCGAGCAGTACTTC; CDR3aa: CASSLRWTGGGEQYF
v_gene: TRBV5-3; abundance: -; j_gene: TRBJ2-2; d_gene: TRBD1; CDR3nt: TGTGCCAGAAGCTCAAACGACCGGGACAGGGGTTTGCCGAGGGAGCTGTTTTTT; CDR3aa: CARSSNDRDRGLPRELFF
v_gene: TRBV7-9; abundance: -; j_gene: TRBJ1-2; d_gene: -; CDR3nt: TGTGCCAGCAGCTTGGGGCAGGAGCGCGGCTACACCTTC; CDR3aa: CASSLGQERGYTF
v_gene: TRBV28; abundance: -; j_gene: TRBJ1-2; d_gene: -; CDR3nt: TGTGCCAGCAGTTTTACGGACAGAAGCCAGGGCTACACCTTC; CDR3aa: CASSFTDRSQGYTF
v_gene: TRBV6-5; abundance: -; j_gene: TRBJ1-1; d_gene: -; CDR3nt: TGTGCCAGCGCTAGGACTGAAGCTTTCTTT; CDR3aa: CASARTEAFF
v_gene: TRBV25-1; abundance: -; j_gene: TRBJ2-2; d_gene: TRBD2; CDR3nt: TGTGCCAGCAGTGAAGTTAGCGGGAGACCCAACACCGGGGAGCTGTTTTTT; CDR3aa: CASSEVSGRPNTGELFF
v_gene: TRBV30; abundance: -; j_gene: TRBJ2-1; d_gene: TRBD2; CDR3nt: TGTGCCTGGAGTGTGGGGGGGTACAATGAGCAGTTCTTC; CDR3aa: CAWSVGGYNEQFF